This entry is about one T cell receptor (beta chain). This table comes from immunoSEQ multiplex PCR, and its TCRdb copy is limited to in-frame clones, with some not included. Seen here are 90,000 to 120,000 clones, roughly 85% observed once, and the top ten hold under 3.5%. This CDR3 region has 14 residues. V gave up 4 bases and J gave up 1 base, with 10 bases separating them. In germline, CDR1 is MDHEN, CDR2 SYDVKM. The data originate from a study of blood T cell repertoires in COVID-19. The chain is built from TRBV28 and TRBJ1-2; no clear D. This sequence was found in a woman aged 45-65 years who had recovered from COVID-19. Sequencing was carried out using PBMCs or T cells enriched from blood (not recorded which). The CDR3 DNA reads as TGTGCCAGCAGTTCCCCCGGTATTAACTATGGCTACACCTTC. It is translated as CASSSPGINYGYTF.